The 19 T cell receptor beta chains below all came from one sample that was sequenced in a study of blood T cell repertoires in COVID-19. Here immunoSEQ multiplex PCR was the method, and the copy in TCRdb shows in-frame clones only, minus some. The sample consists of roughly 220,000 clones, roughly 88% of them appearing once. Sequencing was carried out using peripheral blood. These TCRs come from a woman in her 40s who had recovered from COVID-19.

This clone was seen ten or more times. The chain carries TRBV7-2 and TRBJ2-4; 16 nucleotides agree with TRBD2. CDR1 is SGHTA and CDR2 is FQGNSA in the germline V gene. V trimming: 5 bases; J trimming: 3 bases; junction bases outside the gene matches: 10. The CDR3 is 19 amino acids. The chain's CDR3 is CASSPLPGLAGGHKNIQYF. The CDR3 DNA follows: TGTGCCAGCAGCCCGCTCCCGGGACTAGCGGGGGGGCACAAAAACATTCAGTACTTC.

A single count supports this clone. In the same sample, other DNA sequences code for this CDR3. The chain joins TRBV7-9 to TRBJ2-7, with D tentatively TRBD2 (5 bases). Germline lookup yields CDR1 SEHNR and CDR2 FQNEAQ (reference sequence). Trimming stripped 5 bases from V and 0 bases from J, with 11 bases between. The CDR3 sequence is 14 residues long. For the CDR3, the DNA is TGTGCCAGCAGCCCGCGGACTGGCTCCTACGAGCAGTACTTC. Translated: CASSPRTGSYEQYF.

The chain is built from TRBV12-3 or TRBV12-4 and TRBJ1-1; D gene uncertain. This CDR3 is built from 13 residues. V dropped 7 bases and J dropped 2 bases, with 11 bases sitting between them. The CDR3 reads CASTPGGNTEAFF. CDR3 coding DNA: TGTGCCAGCACCCCTGGCGGAAACACTGAAGCTTTCTTT.

The J gene is TRBJ1-5, the V gene TRBV18; the match to TRBD1 covers 9 bases. Germline V CDR1 and CDR2: KGHSH, LQKENI. With V trimmed by 4 bases and J by 4 bases, 8 bases remained unmatched. This CDR3 comprises 16 residues. CDR3 bases: TGTGCCAGCTCACTAGGAACAGGGGGCGCGAATCAGCCCCAGCATTTT. Residues: CASSLGTGGANQPQHF.

The V and J genes are TRBV6-1 and TRBJ1-1; 11 bases are shared with TRBD1. Per the germline V gene, CDR1 is MNHNS and CDR2 is SASEGT. After removal of 2 bases from V and 4 bases from J, the junction contained 3 bases not matched to a gene. The CDR3 extends over 15 amino acids. The CDR3 here is CASSEQGTGGTEAFF. The CDR3 nucleotides read TGTGCCAGCAGTGAACAGGGGACAGGGGGCACTGAAGCTTTCTTT.

The chain joins TRBV7-2 to TRBJ2-1, with 10 bases fitting TRBD2. The J segment lost 8 bases and the V segment lost 1 base, leaving 5 bases of the junction unmatched. Germline V lookup: CDR1 SGHTA, CDR2 FQGNSA. The CDR3 length is 15 residues. CDR3 DNA sequence: TGTGCCAGCAGCTTAGGGTTAGCGGGGGGCCATGAGCAGTTCTTC. This encodes CASSLGLAGGHEQFF.

The chain links TRBV10-2 to TRBJ2-7; D gene uncertain. The CDR3 has 12 residues. The germline CDR1 and CDR2 sequences are WSHSY and SAAADI. Trimming stripped 5 bases from V and 4 bases from J, with 9 bases between. The chain's CDR3 is CASSSVGYEQYF. The CDR3 nucleotides read TGCGCCAGCAGTTCGGTCGGGTACGAGCAGTACTTC.

The chain combines TRBV6-5 with TRBJ2-5, with D perhaps matching TRBD1 (8 bases). Trimming stripped 10 bases from V and 2 bases from J, with 14 bases between. This CDR3 spans 13 amino acids. CDR1 is MNHEY and CDR2 is SVGAGI in the germline V gene. CDR3 region: CATQGGWQETQYF. The DNA of the CDR3 is TGTGCCACACAGGGGGGGTGGCAAGAGACCCAGTACTTC.

The table lists this clone with many counts. The CDR3 nucleotides are TGTGCCAGTACCCCCGAGGGTCGGCACTATGGCTACACCTTC. Translated, it gives CASTPEGRHYGYTF. This rearrangement joins TRBV19 to TRBJ1-2; no definite D call. This CDR3 has 14 amino acids. CDR1 and CDR2 from the germline V gene are LNHDA and SQIVND (reference sequence). Trimming left V 7 bases short and J 3 bases short, with 15 bases between. Full variable domain (remainder filled in from reference TRBV19 and TRBJ1-2): DGGITQSPKYLFRKEGQNVTLSCEQNLNHDAMYWYRQDPGQGLRLIYYSQIVNDFQKGDIAEGYSVSREKKESFPLTVTSAQKNPTAFYLCASTPEGRHYGYTFGSGTRLTVV.

This clone has a single count. This chain connects TRBV11-2 to TRBJ2-7; D may be TRBD2 (5 bases). V dropped 4 bases and J dropped 6 bases, with 22 bases sitting between them. This CDR3 region has 16 residues. CDR1 is SGHAT and CDR2 is FQNNGV in the germline V gene. The DNA for the CDR3 is TGTGCCAGCAGCTCACTCCCAGACGAGGGTTTGCCCGAGCAGTACTTC. Amino acids: CASSSLPDEGLPEQYF.

The rearrangement joins TRBV5-1 to TRBJ2-7; 7 nucleotides match TRBD1. This CDR3 spans 14 amino acids. J lost 3 bases, V lost 3 bases, and 6 bases had no gene match. CDR1 SGHRS and CDR2 YFSETQ come from the germline V gene. The CDR3 bases are TGCGCCAGCAGCTCGCAGGGACAGAACTACGAGCAGTACTTC. It encodes CASSSQGQNYEQYF.

The rearrangement links TRBV19 to TRBJ1-1, with a tentative D call TRBD1 (5 bases). With 5 bases removed from V and 0 bases from J, the gap between germline ends came to 7 bases. The CDR3 length is 13 residues. Germline V CDR1 and CDR2: LNHDA, SQIVND (reference sequence). CDR3 DNA sequence: TGTGCCAGTAGTGTGACAGTGAACACTGAAGCTTTCTTT. This translates into CASSVTVNTEAFF.

The rearrangement uses TRBV11-2 and TRBJ1-1; D ambiguous. The CDR3 spans 14 residues. V was clipped by 5 bases and J by 1 base, with 11 bases between them. Per the germline V gene, CDR1 is SGHAT and CDR2 is FQNNGV. The CDR3 sequence: CASSTRAGNTEAFF. CDR3 in DNA: TGTGCCAGCAGCACTAGAGCAGGGAACACTGAAGCTTTCTTT.

This chain links TRBV2 with TRBJ1-2; 7 nucleotides agree with TRBD1. Unmatched junction bases numbered 7, after V lost 8 bases and J lost 4 bases. Germline CDR1 and CDR2: SNHLY and FYNNEI. The CDR3 covers 13 residues. The CDR3 spells CASHNPGGYGYTF. The DNA for the CDR3 is TGTGCCAGCCACAATCCAGGGGGCTATGGCTACACCTTC. The variable domain in full, with the rest retrieved from reference TRBV2 and TRBJ1-2, is EPEVTQTPSHQVTQMGQEVILRCVPISNHLYFYWYRQILGQKVEFLVSFYNNEISEKSEIFDDQFSVERPDGSNFTLKIRSTKLEDSAMYFCASHNPGGYGYTFGSGTRLTVV.

This chain's CDR3 is CASSPMEGVNNEQFF. CDR3 DNA sequence: TGTGCCAGCTCACCAATGGAGGGCGTGAACAATGAGCAGTTCTTC. The J gene is TRBJ2-1, the V gene TRBV18; D may be TRBD2 (6 bases). The CDR3 consists of 15 residues. Germline CDR1 is KGHSH and CDR2 is LQKENI. V lost 2 bases to trimming and J lost 5 bases, with 13 bases between them. The whole variable domain, remainder taken from reference TRBV18 and TRBJ2-1, is NAGVMQNPRHLVRRRGQEARLRCSPMKGHSHVYWYRQLPEEGLKFMVYLQKENIIDESGMPKERFSAEFPKEGPSILRIQQVVRGDSAAYFCASSPMEGVNNEQFFGPGTRLTVL.

The chain employs TRBV11-2 and TRBJ1-1, with D perhaps matching TRBD1 (6 bases). The CDR3 runs to 13 residues. Trimming removed 6 bases from V and 8 bases from J, with 16 bases in between. CDR1 SGHAT and CDR2 FQNNGV come from the germline V gene. The CDR3 region is CASSHERQAEAFF. The DNA for the CDR3 is TGTGCCAGCAGTCATGAGCGACAGGCAGAAGCTTTCTTT.

This chain joins TRBV6-6 and TRBJ2-7; possibly TRBD1 for D (5 bases). The germline V gene encodes CDR1 MNHNY and CDR2 SVGAGI (reference sequence). The ends were cut back, 8 bases at V and 7 bases at J, with 18 bases in the middle. This CDR3 has 13 residues. The CDR3 coding sequence is TGTGCCAGCGTAACAGGAATTCAGGGAGAGCAGTACTTC. It codes for CASVTGIQGEQYF.

The chain links TRBV6-5 to TRBJ1-2; the D gene is possibly TRBD1 (5 bases). Germline CDR1 MNHEY, CDR2 SVGAGI. This CDR3 has 13 residues. V gave up 8 bases and J gave up 1 base, with 11 bases separating them. CDR3 amino acids: CASSPTVNYGYTF. The CDR3 nucleotides are TGTGCCAGCTCACCGACAGTTAACTATGGCTACACCTTC.

The rearrangement joins TRBV19 to TRBJ1-1, with D possibly matching TRBD1 (6 bases). The CDR3 has 16 residues. Germline loops: CDR1 LNHDA, CDR2 SQIVND (reference sequence). Trimming pared 5 bases from V and 1 base from J, leaving 17 bases between. The CDR3 reads CASSGSGVIWNTEAFF. The DNA for the CDR3 is TGTGCCAGTAGTGGCTCAGGGGTCATATGGAACACTGAAGCTTTCTTT.